The text below deals with one T cell receptor beta chain. Authors' processing steps: Amplified reference gene primers provided the basis for estimating nucleated cell counts. Some clones are missing from TCRdb's copy, which holds only in-frame ones; the method was immunoSEQ multiplex PCR. The DNA gave D and trimming, while V, J and clone size come from that table. The table has 110,000 or so clones, roughly 80% seen once. V lost 6 bases, J lost 7 bases, and 8 bases stayed unmatched. CDR3 size: 15 residues. CDR1 LNHDA and CDR2 SQIVND come from the germline V gene (reference sequence). This entry comes from a study of blood T cell repertoires in COVID-19. Overall study context: COVID-19 samples collected from the United States, Italy and Spain covered acute and convalescent phases. Nucleic acid was either cDNA or gDNA, and it came from T cells, B-cell-depleted T cells, or PBMCs.

This chain links TRBV19 with TRBJ2-1; 11 nucleotides agree with TRBD2. Source material: peripheral blood. The receptor was derived from an elderly woman with acute or convalescent COVID-19. The CDR3 nucleotides read TGTGCCAGTAGCCTACTAGCGGGAGTAAGTAATGAGCAGTTCTTC. This encodes CASSLLAGVSNEQFF.